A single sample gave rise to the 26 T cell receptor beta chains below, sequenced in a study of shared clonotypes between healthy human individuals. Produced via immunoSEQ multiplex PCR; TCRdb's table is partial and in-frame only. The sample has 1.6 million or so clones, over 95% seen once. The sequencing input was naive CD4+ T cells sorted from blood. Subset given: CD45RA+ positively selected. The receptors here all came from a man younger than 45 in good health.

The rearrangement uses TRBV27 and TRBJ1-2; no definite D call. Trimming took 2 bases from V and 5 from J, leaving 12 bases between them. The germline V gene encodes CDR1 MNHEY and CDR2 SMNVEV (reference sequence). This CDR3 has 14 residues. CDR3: CASSLVAGGYGYTF. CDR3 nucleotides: TGTGCCAGCAGTTTAGTTGCTGGCGGTTATGGCTACACCTTC.

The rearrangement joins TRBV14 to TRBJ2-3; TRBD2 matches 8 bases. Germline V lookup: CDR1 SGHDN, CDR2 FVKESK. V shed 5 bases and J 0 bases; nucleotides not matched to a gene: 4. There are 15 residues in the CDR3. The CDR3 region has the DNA TGTGCCAGCAGCTCCCCGGGAGGGAGCACAGATACGCAGTATTTT. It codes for CASSSPGGSTDTQYF.

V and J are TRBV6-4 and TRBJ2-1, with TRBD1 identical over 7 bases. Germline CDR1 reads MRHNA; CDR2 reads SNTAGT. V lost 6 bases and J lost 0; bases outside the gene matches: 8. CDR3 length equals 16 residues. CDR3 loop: CASSRQGTSSYNEQFF. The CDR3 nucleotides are TGTGCCAGCAGCCGACAGGGAACGAGCTCCTACAATGAGCAGTTCTTC.

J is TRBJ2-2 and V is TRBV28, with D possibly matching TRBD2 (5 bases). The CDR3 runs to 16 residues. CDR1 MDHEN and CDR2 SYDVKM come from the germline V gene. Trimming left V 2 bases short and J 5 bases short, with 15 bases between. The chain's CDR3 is CASSLASTTETGELFF. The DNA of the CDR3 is TGTGCCAGCAGTTTAGCTAGCACCACGGAAACCGGGGAGCTGTTTTTT.

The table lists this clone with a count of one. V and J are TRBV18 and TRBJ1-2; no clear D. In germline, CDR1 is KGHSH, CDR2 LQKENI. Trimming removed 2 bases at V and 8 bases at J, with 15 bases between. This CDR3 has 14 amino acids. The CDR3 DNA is TGTGCCAGCTCACCATCCCAGAACGGCCCCGGCTACACCTTC. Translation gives CASSPSQNGPGYTF.

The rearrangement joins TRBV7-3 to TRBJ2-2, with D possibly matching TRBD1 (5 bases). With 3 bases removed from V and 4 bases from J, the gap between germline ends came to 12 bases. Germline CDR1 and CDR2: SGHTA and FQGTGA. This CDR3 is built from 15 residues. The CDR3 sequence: CASSLGPVGTGELFF. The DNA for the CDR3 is TGTGCCAGCAGCTTGGGGCCAGTTGGCACCGGGGAGCTGTTTTTT.

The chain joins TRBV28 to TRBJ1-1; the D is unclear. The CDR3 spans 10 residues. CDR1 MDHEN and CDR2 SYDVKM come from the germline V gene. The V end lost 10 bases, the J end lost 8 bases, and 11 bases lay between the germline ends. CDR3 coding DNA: TGTGCCACCACGCATGGCGAAGCTTTCTTT. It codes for CATTHGEAFF.

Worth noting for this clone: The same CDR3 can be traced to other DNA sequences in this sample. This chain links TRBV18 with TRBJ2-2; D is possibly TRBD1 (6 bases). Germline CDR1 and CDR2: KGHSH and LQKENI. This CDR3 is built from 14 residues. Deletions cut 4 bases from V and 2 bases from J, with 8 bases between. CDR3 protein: CASSLQGNTGELFF. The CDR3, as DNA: TGTGCCAGCTCACTACAGGGAAACACCGGGGAGCTGTTTTTT.

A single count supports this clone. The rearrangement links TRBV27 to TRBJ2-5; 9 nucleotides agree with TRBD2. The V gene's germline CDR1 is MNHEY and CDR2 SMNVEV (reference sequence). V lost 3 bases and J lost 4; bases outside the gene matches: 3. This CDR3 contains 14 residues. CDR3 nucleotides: TGTGCCAGCAGTTTGAGCGGGAGGATAGAGACCCAGTACTTC. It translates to CASSLSGRIETQYF.

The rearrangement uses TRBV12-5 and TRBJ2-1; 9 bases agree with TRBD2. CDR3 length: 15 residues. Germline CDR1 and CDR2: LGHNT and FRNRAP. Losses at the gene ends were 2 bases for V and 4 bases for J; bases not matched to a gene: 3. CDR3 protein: CASGLRLAGYNEQFF. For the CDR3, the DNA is TGTGCTAGTGGTTTGAGGCTAGCGGGATACAATGAGCAGTTCTTC.

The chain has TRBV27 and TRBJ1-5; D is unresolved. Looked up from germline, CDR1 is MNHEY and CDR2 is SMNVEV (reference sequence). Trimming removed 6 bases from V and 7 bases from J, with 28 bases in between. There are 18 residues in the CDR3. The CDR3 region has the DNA TGTGCCAGCAGCCCCCGTCCGGGCCGTCCCCTTGCGGAACAGCCCCAGCATTTT. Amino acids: CASSPRPGRPLAEQPQHF.

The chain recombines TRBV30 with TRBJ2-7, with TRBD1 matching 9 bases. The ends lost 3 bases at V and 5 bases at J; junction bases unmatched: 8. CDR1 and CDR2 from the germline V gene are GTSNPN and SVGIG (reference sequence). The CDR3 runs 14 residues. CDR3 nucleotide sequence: TGTGCCTGGAGGGGAGGACAGGGGATGGACGAGCAGTACTTC. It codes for CAWRGGQGMDEQYF.

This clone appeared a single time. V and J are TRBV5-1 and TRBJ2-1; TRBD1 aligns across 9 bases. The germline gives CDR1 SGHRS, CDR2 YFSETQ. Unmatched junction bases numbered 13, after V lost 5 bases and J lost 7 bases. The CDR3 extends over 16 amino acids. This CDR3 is CASSLVGTGTWNEQFF. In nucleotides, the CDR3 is TGCGCCAGCAGTTTAGTGGGGACAGGGACGTGGAATGAGCAGTTCTTC.

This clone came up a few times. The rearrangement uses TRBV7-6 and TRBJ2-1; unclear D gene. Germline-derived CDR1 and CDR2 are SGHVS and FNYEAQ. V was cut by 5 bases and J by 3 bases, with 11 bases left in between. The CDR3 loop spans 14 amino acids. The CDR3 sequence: CASSRSVVYNEQFF. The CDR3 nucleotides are TGTGCCAGCAGCCGGAGCGTCGTCTACAATGAGCAGTTCTTC.

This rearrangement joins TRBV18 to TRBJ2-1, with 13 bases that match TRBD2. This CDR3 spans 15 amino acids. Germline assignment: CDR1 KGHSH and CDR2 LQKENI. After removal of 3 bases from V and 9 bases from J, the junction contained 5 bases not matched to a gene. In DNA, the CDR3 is TGTGCCAGCTCACCCGGGACTAGCGGGAAGGGTGAGCAGTTCTTC. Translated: CASSPGTSGKGEQFF.

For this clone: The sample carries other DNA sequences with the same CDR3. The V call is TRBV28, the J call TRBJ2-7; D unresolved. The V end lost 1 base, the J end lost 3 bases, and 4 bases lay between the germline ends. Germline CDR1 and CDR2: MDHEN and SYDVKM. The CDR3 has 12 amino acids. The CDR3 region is CASSLSYYEQYF. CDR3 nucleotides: TGTGCCAGCAGTTTATCTTACTACGAGCAGTACTTC.

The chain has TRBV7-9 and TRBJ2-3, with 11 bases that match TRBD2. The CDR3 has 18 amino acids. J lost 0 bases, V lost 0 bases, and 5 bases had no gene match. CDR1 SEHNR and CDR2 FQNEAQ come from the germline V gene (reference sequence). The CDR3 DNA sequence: TGTGCCAGCAGCTTAGCTGGACTAGCGGGTTCTAGCACAGATACGCAGTATTTT. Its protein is CASSLAGLAGSSTDTQYF.

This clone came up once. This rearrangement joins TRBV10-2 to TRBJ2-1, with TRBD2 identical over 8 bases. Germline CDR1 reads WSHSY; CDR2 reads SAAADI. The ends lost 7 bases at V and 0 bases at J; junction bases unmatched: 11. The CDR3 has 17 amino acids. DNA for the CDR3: TGCGCCAGCATCGACCTGGGCGCGGGGGGCTCCTACAATGAGCAGTTCTTC. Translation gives CASIDLGAGGSYNEQFF.

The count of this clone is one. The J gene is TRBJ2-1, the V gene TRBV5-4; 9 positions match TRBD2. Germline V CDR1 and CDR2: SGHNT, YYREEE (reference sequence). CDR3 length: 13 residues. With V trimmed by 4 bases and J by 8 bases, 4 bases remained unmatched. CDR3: CASSPGTSYEQFF. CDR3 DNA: TGTGCCAGCAGCCCCGGGACTAGCTATGAGCAGTTCTTC. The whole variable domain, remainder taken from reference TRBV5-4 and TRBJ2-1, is ETGVTQSPTHLIKTRGQQVTLRCSSQSGHNTVSWYQQALGQGPQFIFQYYREEENGRGNFPPRFSGLQFPNYSSELNVNALELDDSALYLCASSPGTSYEQFFGPGTRLTVL.

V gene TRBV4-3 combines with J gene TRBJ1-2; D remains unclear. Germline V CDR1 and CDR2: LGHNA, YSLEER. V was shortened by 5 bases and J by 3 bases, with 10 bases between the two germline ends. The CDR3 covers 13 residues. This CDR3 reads CASSSDKYYGYTF. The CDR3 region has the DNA TGCGCCAGCAGCTCCGACAAGTACTATGGCTACACCTTC.

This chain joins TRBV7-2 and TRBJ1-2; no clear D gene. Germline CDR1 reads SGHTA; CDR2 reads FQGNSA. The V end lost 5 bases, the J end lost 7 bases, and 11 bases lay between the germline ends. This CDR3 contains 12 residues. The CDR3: CASSPDEVGYTF. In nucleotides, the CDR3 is TGTGCCAGCAGCCCCGATGAAGTTGGCTACACCTTC. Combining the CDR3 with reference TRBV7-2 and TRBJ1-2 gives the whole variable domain GAGVSQSPSNKVTEKGKDVELRCDPISGHTALYWYRQSLGQGLEFLIYFQGNSAPDKSGLPSDRFSAERTGGSVSTLTIQRTQQEDSAVYLCASSPDEVGYTFGSGTRLTVV.

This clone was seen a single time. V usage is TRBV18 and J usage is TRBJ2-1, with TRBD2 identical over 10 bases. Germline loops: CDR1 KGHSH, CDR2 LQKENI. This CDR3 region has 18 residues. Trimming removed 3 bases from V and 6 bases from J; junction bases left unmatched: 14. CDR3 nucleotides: TGTGCCAGCTCACCCGAGCTACTAGCGGGAAGGCCTGGCAATGAGCAGTTCTTC. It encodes CASSPELLAGRPGNEQFF.

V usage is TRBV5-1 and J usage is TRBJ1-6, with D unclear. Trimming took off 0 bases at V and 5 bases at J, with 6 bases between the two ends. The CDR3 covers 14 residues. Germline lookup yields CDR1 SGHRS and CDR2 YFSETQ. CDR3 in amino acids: CASSLELNNSPLHF. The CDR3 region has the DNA TGCGCCAGCAGCTTGGAACTTAATAATTCACCCCTCCACTTT.

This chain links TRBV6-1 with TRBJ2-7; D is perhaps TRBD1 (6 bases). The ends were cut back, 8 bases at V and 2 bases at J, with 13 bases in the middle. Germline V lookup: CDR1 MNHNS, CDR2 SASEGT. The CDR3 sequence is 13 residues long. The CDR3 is CASARDNAYEQYF. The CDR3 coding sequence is TGTGCCAGCGCCCGGGACAATGCCTACGAGCAGTACTTC.

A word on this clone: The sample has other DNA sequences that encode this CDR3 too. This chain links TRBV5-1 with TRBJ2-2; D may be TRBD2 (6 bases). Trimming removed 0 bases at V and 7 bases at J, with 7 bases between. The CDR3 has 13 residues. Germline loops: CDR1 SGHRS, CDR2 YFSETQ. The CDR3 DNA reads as TGCGCCAGCAGCTTGGGAGCGGGCGGGGAGCTGTTTTTT. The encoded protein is CASSLGAGGELFF.

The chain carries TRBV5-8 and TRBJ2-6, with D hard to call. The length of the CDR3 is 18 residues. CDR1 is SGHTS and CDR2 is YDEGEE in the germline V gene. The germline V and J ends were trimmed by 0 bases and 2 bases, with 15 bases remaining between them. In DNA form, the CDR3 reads TGTGCCAGCAGCTTGGGTCTATTTGGCGTTGCTGGGGCCAACGTCCTGACTTTC. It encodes CASSLGLFGVAGANVLTF.